These 21 T cell receptor beta chains were sequenced from one sample in a study of blood T cell repertoires in COVID-19. TCRdb keeps only in-frame clones here, not all; method: immunoSEQ multiplex PCR. The sample lists around 250,000 clones; 65% to 85% were seen once. Sequences were obtained from peripheral blood. The receptors originated from a middle-aged man with active or convalescent COVID-19.

This chain links TRBV7-2 with TRBJ2-7; 8 nucleotides match TRBD1. The CDR3 runs 14 residues. Trimming cost V 4 bases and J 1 base; bases outside gene matches: 3. Germline V lookup: CDR1 SGHTA, CDR2 FQGNSA. Here the CDR3 DNA reads TGTGCCAGCAGCTCGCGGACAGGGTCCTACGAGCAGTACTTC. This translates into CASSSRTGSYEQYF.

J is TRBJ1-1 and V is TRBV29-1; 8 nucleotides match TRBD1. The CDR3 sequence is 12 residues long. Trimming at V came to 7 bases and at J to 7 bases, leaving 8 bases not matched to a gene. Germline loops: CDR1 SQVTM, CDR2 ANQGSEA. The CDR3 spells CSAGDRLSEAFF. DNA of the CDR3: TGCAGCGCCGGGGACAGGTTAAGTGAAGCTTTCTTT.

This clone was seen a single time. The chain recombines TRBV28 with TRBJ1-5; the D is unclear. Trimming took off 0 bases at V and 1 base at J, with 10 bases between the two ends. CDR1 MDHEN and CDR2 SYDVKM come from the germline V gene. The CDR3 consists of 16 residues. The CDR3 loop reads CASSLWGGGSNQPQHF. The CDR3 DNA follows: TGTGCCAGCAGTTTATGGGGCGGAGGGAGCAATCAGCCCCAGCATTTT.

This clone was observed a handful of times. The chain employs TRBV6-6 and TRBJ2-2; the match to TRBD1 covers 7 bases. Germline assignment: CDR1 MNHNY and CDR2 SVGAGI (reference sequence). J was trimmed by 6 bases and V by 4 bases; bases with no gene match: 5. CDR3 size: 14 residues. CDR3 amino acids: CASSSHRGAGELFF. In nucleotides, the CDR3 is TGTGCCAGCAGTTCACACAGGGGCGCCGGGGAGCTGTTTTTT.

The genes are TRBV3-1 (or the pseudogene TRBV3-2) and TRBJ2-2; a weak D match, TRBD2 (6 bases). This CDR3 spans 14 amino acids. Trimming took off 4 bases at V and 3 bases at J, with 9 bases between the two ends. Per germline, CDR1 LGHDT and CDR2 YNNKEL (reference sequence). The CDR3 sequence is CASSRSGDTGELFF. The CDR3 DNA is TGTGCCAGCAGCCGATCGGGGGACACCGGGGAGCTGTTTTTT.

The chain couples TRBV18 to TRBJ1-2, with D tentatively TRBD1 (6 bases). The CDR3 contains 15 residues. CDR1 and CDR2 from the germline V gene are KGHSH and LQKENI. Trimming removed 0 bases from V and 8 bases from J, with 16 bases in between. The chain's CDR3 is CASSPPQGPDGGYTF. The CDR3 DNA is TGTGCCAGCTCACCACCTCAGGGGCCGGATGGGGGCTACACCTTC.

The chain employs TRBV27 and TRBJ1-2, with D tentatively TRBD1 (5 bases). Germline V gene lookup returns CDR1 MNHEY and CDR2 SMNVEV (reference sequence). This CDR3 region has 14 residues. V lost 2 bases, J lost 8 bases, and 15 bases lay in between. CDR3 nucleotides: TGTGCCAGCAGTTTAGCGGGGCGCGAGTACGGCTACACCTTC. Protein sequence: CASSLAGREYGYTF.

This chain links TRBV2 with TRBJ1-2, with D perhaps TRBD1 (6 bases). Trimming pared 0 bases from V and 8 bases from J, leaving 10 bases between. This CDR3 is built from 13 residues. CDR1 SNHLY and CDR2 FYNNEI come from the germline V gene. The CDR3 reads CASSEARGHGYTF. The CDR3 DNA reads as TGTGCCAGCAGTGAAGCGCGGGGGCACGGCTACACCTTC.

The V gene is TRBV30, the J gene TRBJ2-3; the D gene is possibly TRBD2 (5 bases). Germline V gives CDR1 GTSNPN, CDR2 SVGIG (reference sequence). Trimming pared 0 bases from V and 2 bases from J, leaving 12 bases between. CDR3 length: 15 residues. This chain's CDR3 is CAWSVNAGYTDTQYF. The DNA for the CDR3 is TGTGCCTGGAGTGTAAACGCGGGTTACACAGATACGCAGTATTTT. Variable domain in full (rest from reference TRBV30 and TRBJ2-3): SQTIHQWPATLVQPVGSPLSLECTVEGTSNPNLYWYRQAAGRGLQLLFYSVGIGQISSEVPQNLSASRPQDRQFILSSKKLLLSDSGFYLCAWSVNAGYTDTQYFGPGTRLTVL.

The chain joins TRBV6-5 to TRBJ1-5, with 8 bases that match TRBD1. CDR1 and CDR2 from the germline V gene are MNHEY and SVGAGI. This CDR3 contains 13 residues. Unmatched junction bases numbered 7, after V lost 7 bases and J lost 8 bases. The CDR3 DNA reads as TGTGCCAGCAACAACAGGGGGGGGGAGCCCCAGCATTTT. Translation gives CASNNRGGEPQHF.

J is TRBJ2-7 and V is TRBV30; D tentatively reads TRBD1 or TRBD2 (5 bases each). V lost 5 bases and J 3 bases, leaving 20 bases between the germline ends. CDR3 length equals 15 residues. Per the germline V gene, CDR1 is GTSNPN and CDR2 is SVGIG (reference sequence). CDR3 in DNA: TGTGCCTGGGGGACCGTAAGAGGACTCTTCTACGAGCAGTACTTC. It encodes CAWGTVRGLFYEQYF.

The chain uses TRBV30 and TRBJ1-5, with TRBD1 matching over 8 bases. With V trimmed by 2 bases and J by 5 bases, 2 bases remained unmatched. The CDR3 length is 13 residues. Germline values: CDR1 GTSNPN, CDR2 SVGIG (reference sequence). The CDR3 nucleotides are TGTGCCTGGAGTTCAGGGGGCGATCAGCCCCAGCATTTT. It codes for CAWSSGGDQPQHF.

CDR3 loop: CASSLGQGADYEQYF. The DNA for the CDR3 is TGCGCCAGCAGCTTGGGACAGGGGGCGGACTACGAGCAGTACTTC. The chain links TRBV5-1 to TRBJ2-7; the match to TRBD1 covers 10 bases. Per the germline V gene, CDR1 is SGHRS and CDR2 is YFSETQ. With V trimmed by 0 bases and J by 3 bases, 3 bases remained unmatched. The CDR3 spans 15 residues.

In this sample, this clone turned up once. V and J are TRBV6-5 and TRBJ1-4; D uncertain. V was pared by 5 bases and J by 4 bases, with 14 bases between. Germline CDR1 MNHEY, CDR2 SVGAGI. This CDR3 region has 15 residues. CDR3 nucleotide sequence: TGTGCCAGCAGTACCCGAGGGCCTGGTAATGAAAAACTGTTTTTT. This sequence encodes CASSTRGPGNEKLFF.

This clone was counted only a few times. J is TRBJ1-5 and V is TRBV19; TRBD1 agrees at 8 bases. Germline V lookup: CDR1 LNHDA, CDR2 SQIVND (reference sequence). This CDR3 has 14 amino acids. The ends lost 6 bases at V and 2 bases at J; junction bases unmatched: 3. The CDR3 loop reads CASRDRAGNQPQHF. For the CDR3, the DNA is TGTGCCAGTAGGGACAGGGCTGGCAATCAGCCCCAGCATTTT.

This chain joins TRBV28 and TRBJ2-1; 8 nucleotides align to TRBD1. V shed 10 bases, J shed 5 bases, and the junction held 13 bases outside the gene matches. The CDR3 spans 15 residues. Germline CDR1 is MDHEN and CDR2 is SYDVKM. The CDR3 loop is CATGTPRTGNNEQFF. The CDR3 coding sequence is TGTGCCACGGGTACCCCGAGGACAGGGAACAATGAGCAGTTCTTC.

The genes are TRBV2 and TRBJ1-2; TRBD1 might be the D (5 bases). The germline CDR1 and CDR2 sequences are SNHLY and FYNNEI. There are 14 residues in the CDR3. V was pared by 3 bases and J by 4 bases, with 12 bases between. The CDR3 region is CASSEGGRAYGYTF. DNA of the CDR3: TGTGCCAGCAGTGAGGGCGGCAGGGCCTATGGCTACACCTTC.

The chain carries TRBV6-5 and TRBJ2-1; 7 bases fit TRBD1. V dropped 2 bases and J dropped 3; count of bases not matched to a gene: 1. The CDR3 is made up of 14 amino acids. CDR1 and CDR2 from the germline V gene are MNHEY and SVGAGI. The CDR3 is CASSYRQGYNEQFF. The CDR3 nucleotides are TGTGCCAGCAGTTACAGACAGGGCTACAATGAGCAGTTCTTC.

The V and J genes are TRBV7-3 and TRBJ2-1; 8 bases fit TRBD2. V gave up 1 base and J gave up 9 bases; unmatched junction bases: 5. The CDR3 length is 14 residues. The V gene's germline CDR1 is SGHTA and CDR2 FQGTGA. In DNA form, the CDR3 reads TGTGCCAGCAGCTTAAGAGCGGGGGAGCTTGAGCAGTTCTTC. Its translation: CASSLRAGELEQFF.

This rearrangement joins TRBV3-1 (or the pseudogene TRBV3-2) to TRBJ2-7; 11 positions agree with TRBD2. The CDR3 length is 16 residues. V shed 1 base and J 0 bases; nucleotides not matched to a gene: 2. Germline V gene data show CDR1 as LGHDT and CDR2 as YNNKEL (reference sequence). The CDR3 loop is CASSQGLAGISYEQYF. CDR3 DNA: TGTGCCAGCAGCCAAGGACTAGCGGGGATCTCCTACGAGCAGTACTTC.

V is TRBV6-5 and J is TRBJ2-7; TRBD2 agrees at 12 bases. V shed 7 bases and J 6 bases; nucleotides not matched to a gene: 4. Germline CDR1 and CDR2: MNHEY and SVGAGI. This CDR3 region has 13 residues. The CDR3, as DNA: TGTGCCAGCAAGACTAGCGGGGGAGGCGAGCAGTACTTC. Its translation: CASKTSGGGEQYF.